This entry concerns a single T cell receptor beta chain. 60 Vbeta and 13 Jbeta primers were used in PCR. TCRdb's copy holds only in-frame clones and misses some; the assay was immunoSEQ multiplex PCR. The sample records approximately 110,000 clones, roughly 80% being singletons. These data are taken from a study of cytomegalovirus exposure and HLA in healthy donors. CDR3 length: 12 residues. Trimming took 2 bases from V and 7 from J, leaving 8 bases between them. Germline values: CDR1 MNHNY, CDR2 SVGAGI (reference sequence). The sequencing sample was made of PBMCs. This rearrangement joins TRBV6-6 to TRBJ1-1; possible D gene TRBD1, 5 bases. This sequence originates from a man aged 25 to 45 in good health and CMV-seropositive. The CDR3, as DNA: TGTGCCAGCAGTTACCAGGGCCGTGAAGCTTTCTTT. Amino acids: CASSYQGREAFF.